One and the same sample provided the 16 T cell receptor beta chains below, sequenced in a study of spatial heterogeneity in lung cancer. The study's findings and limits: Counts of expanded alpha and beta TCRs within tumors tracked the tumor nonsynonymous mutation count.

These TCRs' antigens remain unknown. Described time point: sample taken at primary tumor resection. TCRdb re-derived calls from the 5' RACE reads in MiXCR, one entry per CDR3 protein. The sample has over 10,000 distinct CDR3 sequences, less than 4.5% seen once. Sequencing used lung tumor tissue, obtained at surgery. These receptors all come from a male donor with early-stage non-small cell lung cancer.

J is TRBJ1-4 and V is TRBV12-3 or TRBV12-4; D perhaps matches TRBD1 (5 bases). The V gene lost 4 bases and the J gene lost 5 bases, with 14 bases spanning the gap. The CDR3 sequence is 15 residues long. CDR3 sequence: CASSSAPGRNEKLFF. DNA for the CDR3: TGTGCCAGCAGTTCAGCTCCGGGACGGAATGAAAAACTGTTTTTT.

This clonotype has ten or more counts. This CDR3 reads CASSRAGAGANVLTF. In DNA form, the CDR3 reads TGTGCCAGCTCCCGTGCGGGCGCTGGGGCCAACGTCCTGACTTTC. V gene TRBV18 combines with J gene TRBJ2-6, with D possibly being TRBD2 (5 bases). The ends were cut back, 6 bases at V and 2 bases at J, with 11 bases in the middle. The length of the CDR3 is 15 residues. Germline CDR1 is KGHSH and CDR2 is LQKENI. Combining the CDR3 with reference TRBV18 and TRBJ2-6 gives the whole variable domain NAGVMQNPRHLVRRRGQEARLRCSPMKGHSHVYWYRQLPEEGLKFMVYLQKENIIDESGMPKERFSAEFPKEGPSILRIQQVVRGDSAAYFCASSRAGAGANVLTFGAGSRLTVL.

This clonotype is labeled medium-sized. V and J are TRBV7-2 and TRBJ2-3, with TRBD2 as a possible D gene (6 bases). CDR3 size: 12 residues. Germline values: CDR1 SGHTA, CDR2 FQGNSA. V dropped 6 bases and J dropped 6 bases, with 10 bases sitting between them. CDR3 in DNA: TGTGCCAGCAGTTCCAGCGGGGATACGCAGTATTTT. Encoded protein: CASSSSGDTQYF.

In its sample, this clonotype ranks as medium-sized. The chain's CDR3 is CASSLGHRDGHTGELFF. CDR3 nucleotides: TGCGCCAGCAGCTTGGGGCACCGGGACGGGCACACCGGGGAGCTGTTTTTT. The J gene is TRBJ2-2, the V gene TRBV5-1; D possibly matches TRBD1 or TRBD2 (5 bases each). Deletions cut 0 bases from V and 3 bases from J, with 15 bases between. Per the germline V gene, CDR1 is SGHRS and CDR2 is YFSETQ. CDR3 length equals 17 residues.

This clonotype was found many times. This chain connects TRBV30 to TRBJ2-3, with 8 bases fitting TRBD1. V was clipped by 3 bases and J by 2 bases; unmatched bases: 7. The V gene's germline CDR1 is GTSNPN and CDR2 SVGIG (reference sequence). The CDR3 contains 15 residues. Here the CDR3 DNA reads TGTGCCTGGAGCACCGGGACAGGCTACACAGATACGCAGTATTTT. Protein sequence: CAWSTGTGYTDTQYF.

The chain is built from TRBV6-2 or TRBV6-3 and TRBJ1-5, with D unresolved. The germline V gene encodes CDR1 MNHEY and CDR2 SVGEGT. The CDR3 sequence is 15 residues long. With 7 bases removed from V and 4 bases from J, the gap between germline ends came to 17 bases. The CDR3 spells CASKSGGSGNQPQHF. CDR3 nucleotides: TGTGCCAGCAAGTCCGGAGGCAGCGGAAATCAGCCCCAGCATTTT.

The chain uses TRBV27 and TRBJ1-5, with TRBD1 identical over 8 bases. The CDR3 contains 16 residues. J gave up 7 bases and V 6 bases, and 14 bases lay outside the gene matches. Germline loops: CDR1 MNHEY, CDR2 SMNVEV (reference sequence). CDR3 sequence (DNA): TGTGCCAGCAGCGAAGCCGGCAGGGGGCTGAGGCAGCCCCAGCATTTT. This translates into CASSEAGRGLRQPQHF.

The sample holds many counts of this clonotype. The CDR3 DNA reads as TGTGCCAGCAGTTTAGACAGGGGGAGAGATACGCAGTATTTT. Its translation is CASSLDRGRDTQYF. The chain employs TRBV27 and TRBJ2-3, with 9 bases aligning to TRBD1. Germline V gives CDR1 MNHEY, CDR2 SMNVEV (reference sequence). The CDR3 has 14 amino acids. J gave up 5 bases and V 2 bases, and 2 bases lay outside the gene matches.

In this sample, this clonotype turned up many times. The gene calls are TRBV15 and TRBJ2-1; 8 positions agree with TRBD2. V shed 0 bases and J 6 bases; nucleotides not matched to a gene: 16. This CDR3 has 19 amino acids. From germline, CDR1 is LNHNV and CDR2 YYDKDF (reference sequence). CDR3 residues: CATSRDVVAGGPTLNEQFF. CDR3 nucleotide sequence: TGTGCCACCAGCAGAGATGTCGTGGCGGGGGGACCAACCCTCAATGAGCAGTTCTTC.

The table lists this clonotype with a few counts. This chain connects TRBV15 to TRBJ2-7; the D is unclear. The CDR3 spans 14 residues. Germline V gene lookup returns CDR1 LNHNV and CDR2 YYDKDF (reference sequence). Trimming stripped 0 bases from V and 5 bases from J, with 11 bases between. The CDR3 bases are TGTGCCACCAGCAGAGATGATGGTCGGGACGAGCAGTACTTC. Translated, it gives CATSRDDGRDEQYF.

This clonotype has ten or more counts. V is TRBV27 and J is TRBJ2-6; 7 bases fit TRBD1. V lost 1 base, J lost 4 bases, and 10 bases stayed unmatched. The length of the CDR3 is 18 residues. CDR1 is MNHEY, CDR2 SMNVEV, per germline (reference sequence). For the CDR3, the DNA is TGTGCCAGCAGTTTATGGGGCGTTAGGGGGCTCGGGGCCAACGTCCTGACTTTC. The encoded protein is CASSLWGVRGLGANVLTF.

This clonotype came up many times. The chain combines TRBV3-1 with TRBJ1-3; D might be TRBD1 (5 bases). The germline CDR1 and CDR2 sequences are LGHDT and YNNKEL (reference sequence). Deletions cut 4 bases from V and 8 bases from J, with 12 bases between. This CDR3 is 13 amino acids long. The CDR3 region has the DNA TGTGCCAGCAGCCGAAGGGGTAGTGACACCATATATTTT. Translation: CASSRRGSDTIYF.

This clonotype was seen at least ten times. This chain uses TRBV7-8 with TRBJ2-6, with unresolved D. Germline loops: CDR1 SGHVS, CDR2 FQNEAQ. Trimming pared 5 bases from V and 0 bases from J, leaving 8 bases between. This CDR3 contains 15 residues. CDR3 nucleotides: TGTGCCAGCAGCCTGGGTGCCTCTGGGGCCAACGTCCTGACTTTC. It yields the protein CASSLGASGANVLTF.

This clonotype is deemed medium-sized (0.01 to 0.1%). The rearrangement uses TRBV20-1 and TRBJ2-3; possible D gene TRBD2, 6 bases. The CDR3 has 13 amino acids. In germline, CDR1 is DFQATT, CDR2 SNEGSKA (reference sequence). Trimming stripped 4 bases from V and 10 bases from J, with 18 bases between. CDR3 sequence: CSATAGTGEAQYF. CDR3 DNA sequence: TGCAGTGCTACGGCCGGAACGGGGGAAGCGCAGTATTTT.

The gene calls are TRBV6-2 or TRBV6-3 and TRBJ1-1, with D unclear. This CDR3 is built from 14 residues. Germline CDR1 MNHEY, CDR2 SVGEGT. V dropped 5 bases and J dropped 2 bases, with 12 bases sitting between them. The CDR3 DNA is TGTGCCAGCAGTCCCTTTCTTAGAAACACTGAAGCTTTCTTT. It encodes CASSPFLRNTEAFF.

At least ten counts were recorded for this clonotype. V usage is TRBV6-2 or TRBV6-3 and J usage is TRBJ1-5; D may be TRBD1 (5 bases). Per the germline V gene, CDR1 is MNHEY and CDR2 is SVGEGT. The CDR3 extends over 14 amino acids. V lost 6 bases and J lost 5, with 14 bases in between. CDR3 loop: CASRRGVRDQPQHF. In DNA form, the CDR3 reads TGTGCCAGCAGACGAGGGGTTCGGGATCAGCCCCAGCATTTT.